The 9 T cell receptor beta chains presented below share a single source sample, sequenced in a study of cytomegalovirus exposure and HLA in healthy donors. With 60 Vbeta and 13 Jbeta primers, the PCR was carried out. Produced via immunoSEQ multiplex PCR; TCRdb's table is partial and in-frame only. The sample lists under 95,000 clones, roughly 80% occurring once. The sequenced material came from PBMCs. The receptors shown here come from a man aged 40-50 years in good health and CMV-seronegative.

This rearrangement joins TRBV11-3 to TRBJ2-5; no clear D gene. This CDR3 is built from 13 residues. The germline V gene has CDR1 SGHNT and CDR2 YENEEA. The germline V and J ends were trimmed by 5 bases and 1 base, with 8 bases remaining between them. CDR3 region: CASSQEFQETQYF. In DNA, the CDR3 is TGTGCCAGCAGCCAGGAATTCCAAGAGACCCAGTACTTC. The full variable domain, its missing parts supplied by reference TRBV11-3 and TRBJ2-5, is EAGVVQSPRYKIIEKKQPVAFWCNPISGHNTLYWYLQNLGQGPELLIRYENEEAVDDSQLPKDRFSAERLKGVDSTLKIQPAELGDSAVYLCASSQEFQETQYFGPGTRLLVL.

This clone was found a few times. For the CDR3, the DNA is TGTGCCAGCAGTGACTCTCGACAGGGGGCCAGCTCTGGAAACACCATATATTTT. It yields the protein CASSDSRQGASSGNTIYF. The chain employs TRBV2 and TRBJ1-3; the match to TRBD1 covers 10 bases. V shed 3 bases, J shed 0 bases, and the junction held 8 bases outside the gene matches. Germline values: CDR1 SNHLY, CDR2 FYNNEI. The CDR3 is made up of 18 amino acids.

This clone appeared a single time. The rearrangement links TRBV9 to TRBJ2-7; 7 nucleotides agree with TRBD1. CDR1 SGDLS and CDR2 YYNGEE come from the germline V gene. V shed 4 bases and J 4 bases; nucleotides not matched to a gene: 11. This CDR3 is 15 amino acids long. CDR3 nucleotide sequence: TGTGCCAGCAGCCCTACAGGGGATCCCCGTTACGAGCAGTACTTC. Its translation is CASSPTGDPRYEQYF.

This clone occurred once. This chain uses TRBV7-8 with TRBJ1-5, with 10 bases fitting TRBD1. There are 15 residues in the CDR3. The trim removed 5 bases at V and 5 bases at J, leaving 6 bases unmatched. Per the germline V gene, CDR1 is SGHVS and CDR2 is FQNEAQ. Here the CDR3 DNA reads TGTGCCAGCAGCCCTGACAGGGGGCTTCATCAGCCCCAGCATTTT. It encodes CASSPDRGLHQPQHF.

V is TRBV7-6 and J is TRBJ2-1; 13 nucleotides match TRBD2. CDR1 and CDR2 (germline): SGHVS, FNYEAQ. The CDR3 covers 16 residues. V lost 5 bases to trimming and J lost 1 base; unmatched junction nucleotides: 2. The CDR3 DNA is TGTGCCAGCAGCACTAGCGGGGGGGATTCCTACAATGAGCAGTTCTTC. Translation: CASSTSGGDSYNEQFF. The entire variable domain, with the rest obtained from reference TRBV7-6 and TRBJ2-1, is as follows: GAGVSQSPRYKVTKRGQDVALRCDPISGHVSLYWYRQALGQGPEFLTYFNYEAQQDKSGLPNDRFSAERPEGSISTLTIQRTEQRDSAMYRCASSTSGGDSYNEQFFGPGTRLTVL.

The chain is built from TRBV11-2 and TRBJ1-3; possible D gene TRBD1, 6 bases. The germline V gene encodes CDR1 SGHAT and CDR2 FQNNGV. This CDR3 spans 15 amino acids. Trimming removed 5 bases at V and 4 bases at J, with 15 bases between. The CDR3 coding sequence is TGTGCCAGCAGCCCCATCGGACAGTCCGGAAACACCATATATTTT. This encodes CASSPIGQSGNTIYF.

V gene TRBV9 combines with J gene TRBJ2-1, with TRBD2 matching 10 bases. The V and J ends lost 0 bases and 6 bases, in that order; junction bases with no gene match: 3. The length of the CDR3 is 15 residues. From germline, CDR1 is SGDLS and CDR2 YYNGEE. CDR3 region: CASSVGSGRINEQFF. The CDR3 region has the DNA TGTGCCAGCAGCGTAGGTAGCGGGAGGATCAATGAGCAGTTCTTC.

For this clone: The sample holds other DNA sequences that translate to the same CDR3. The chain employs TRBV29-1 and TRBJ1-1; a weak D match, TRBD1 (6 bases). Germline CDR1 SQVTM, CDR2 ANQGSEA. The V end was cut by 3 bases, the J end by 3 bases, with 8 bases between. CDR3 length: 12 amino acids. CDR3 loop: CSVERGYTEAFF. For the CDR3, the DNA is TGCAGCGTTGAGAGGGGGTACACTGAAGCTTTCTTT.

The rearrangement joins TRBV7-2 to TRBJ2-5, with 10 bases fitting TRBD2. Germline V gene sequence: CDR1 SGHTA, CDR2 FQGNSA. This CDR3 spans 15 amino acids. Losses at the gene ends were 3 bases for V and 1 base for J; bases not matched to a gene: 2. DNA for the CDR3: TGTGCCAGCAGCTTGGCTAGCGGGAGCCAAGAGACCCAGTACTTC. This codes for CASSLASGSQETQYF. The whole variable domain, remainder taken from reference TRBV7-2 and TRBJ2-5, is GAGVSQSPSNKVTEKGKDVELRCDPISGHTALYWYRQSLGQGLEFLIYFQGNSAPDKSGLPSDRFSAERTGGSVSTLTIQRTQQEDSAVYLCASSLASGSQETQYFGPGTRLLVL.